One T cell receptor (beta chain) is described in this entry. Its cognate antigen is unknown. Looked up from germline, CDR1 is LGHNA and CDR2 is YNFKEQ. V lost 1 base to trimming and J lost 7 bases; unmatched junction nucleotides: 7. The CDR3 extends over 15 amino acids. The data belong to a study of cytomegalovirus exposure and HLA in healthy donors. The study's findings and limits: Segments of the TCR beta V type were, in most cases, productive about 90% or about 30% of the time in an earlier analysis. Later, an analysis showed that TCR beta chains associated with HLA were more clonally expanded than others that were equally common. Specificity for CMV antigens was confirmed in vitro for a few of the CMV-associated chains.

With 60 Vbeta and 13 Jbeta primers, the PCR was carried out. Repertoires were generated with immunoSEQ multiplex PCR, while TCRdb's copy carries only in-frame clones and drops some. The sample contains around 63,000 clones, 75% of which appear only once. The sample comprised PBMCs. V gene TRBV4-2 combines with J gene TRBJ2-5, with 9 bases lining up with TRBD2. This sequence originates from a man between 60 and 70 years old in good health and CMV-seropositive. CDR3 in DNA: TGTGCCAGCAGCCAAGTGGGCGGGAGGGAGGGGACCCAGTACTTC. Translated: CASSQVGGREGTQYF.